This record looks at one T cell receptor beta chain sequence and its context. CDR1 is SGHAT, CDR2 FQNNGV, per germline. The V end was cut by 1 base, the J end by 4 bases, with 6 bases between. The CDR3 covers 13 residues. In the authors' methods: Nucleated cell number was recorded as an estimate derived from reference gene primer amplification. This table comes from immunoSEQ multiplex PCR, and its TCRdb copy is limited to in-frame clones, with some not included. V and J calls and clone size follow that table, whereas D and trimming were derived from the DNA. The sample holds 160,000 or so clones, 82% seen once. The record originates from a study of blood T cell repertoires in COVID-19. Study overall: Spain, Italy and the United States supplied samples that represented acute and convalescent COVID-19. Sample material is recorded as cDNA or gDNA derived from T cells, B-cell-depleted T cells, or PBMCs.

V gene TRBV11-2 combines with J gene TRBJ2-3; D is perhaps TRBD2 (6 bases). The sequenced sample consisted of peripheral blood. This sequence was found in a woman in her sixties or seventies with acute or convalescent COVID-19. The CDR3 region has the DNA TGTGCCAGCAGCTTAGCGGGAGCAGATACGCAGTATTTT. Amino acids: CASSLAGADTQYF.